This entry describes one TCR beta chain. What it recognizes is unknown. With 4 bases removed from V and 6 bases from J, the gap between germline ends came to 22 bases. Germline lookup yields CDR1 SGHNT and CDR2 YYREEE (reference sequence). The CDR3 totals 16 residues. The data were obtained in a study of long-term antiretroviral therapy in people with HIV. Study observations and caveats: HIV repertoire CDR3 lengths ranged less widely than those of controls.

At survey level, the immunoSEQ assay was run in its v3.0 version. Assay: immunoSEQ multiplex PCR; the TCRdb copy retains only in-frame clones and omits some. The sample holds 45,000 or so clones, over 90% seen once. Cryopreserved PBMC numbered roughly 1-10 million per sample before DNA extraction. The sequence was collected from a woman aged 50 to 60 with HIV. The rearrangement joins TRBV5-4 to TRBJ1-1; TRBD1 might be the D (6 bases). This sample comprised unsorted PBMCs, obtained 3.7 years after starting antiretroviral therapy. In nucleotides, the CDR3 is TGTGCCAGCAGCCGGTCAGGGGCACGACGAGGGGCTGAAGCTTTCTTT. It yields the protein CASSRSGARRGAEAFF.